The 25 T cell receptor beta chains below come from one sample, sequenced in a study of shared clonotypes between healthy human individuals. Libraries were prepared by immunoSEQ multiplex PCR; TCRdb keeps only in-frame clonotypes and omits some of them. The data contain about 2,500,000 clones, approximately 90% of them singletons. Sequencing was carried out using naive CD4+ T cells sorted from blood. Subset: CD45RA+ positively selected. The source is a man aged 18 to 30 in good health.

The J gene is TRBJ2-7, the V gene TRBV7-9, with D unresolved. Trimming left V 2 bases short and J 5 bases short, with 10 bases between. Germline V gene sequence: CDR1 SEHNR, CDR2 FQNEAQ (reference sequence). The CDR3 consists of 13 residues. The CDR3 reads CASSLSYPHEQYF. CDR3 coding DNA: TGTGCCAGCAGCTTATCGTATCCCCACGAGCAGTACTTC.

The rearrangement uses TRBV6-5 and TRBJ1-1, with 7 bases fitting TRBD1. Trimming took 5 bases from V and 1 from J; bases not matched to a gene: 7. CDR1 is MNHEY and CDR2 is SVGAGI in the germline V gene. There are 15 residues in the CDR3. The CDR3 here is CASSQPGQPNTEAFF. CDR3 sequence (DNA): TGTGCCAGCAGTCAACCGGGACAGCCGAACACTGAAGCTTTCTTT.

This sequence joins TRBV11-3 and TRBJ2-3, with a weak D call TRBD1 (8 bases). From germline, CDR1 is SGHNT and CDR2 YENEEA. V was trimmed by 5 bases and J by 3 bases, leaving 18 bases between them. This CDR3 has 16 amino acids. CDR3 region: CASSTGGEKTTDTQYF. CDR3 bases: TGTGCCAGCAGCACAGGGGGGGAGAAGACGACAGATACGCAGTATTTT.

This clone was seen just once. The chain is built from TRBV6-5 and TRBJ1-6; D is possibly TRBD1 (6 bases). This CDR3 is built from 14 residues. CDR1 and CDR2 from the germline V gene are MNHEY and SVGAGI. Trimming shortened V by 8 bases and J by 9 bases, and 17 bases separated the two germline ends. Here the CDR3 reads CASGRTGSGSPLHF. The DNA for the CDR3 is TGTGCCAGCGGCCGAACAGGGAGCGGTTCACCCCTCCACTTT.

Only a few counts were recorded for this clone. The chain combines TRBV27 with TRBJ1-6; D gene ambiguous. Germline CDR1 and CDR2: MNHEY and SMNVEV (reference sequence). V was shortened by 5 bases and J by 10 bases, with 18 bases between the two germline ends. This CDR3 region has 15 residues. The CDR3 DNA reads TGTGCCAGCAGTCCCAGGACCGGGATAGGATCACCCCTCCACTTT. This encodes CASSPRTGIGSPLHF.

This chain joins TRBV4-3 and TRBJ2-2; D is possibly TRBD1 (6 bases). CDR3 size: 16 residues. Germline V gives CDR1 LGHNA, CDR2 YSLEER. The germline V and J ends were trimmed by 0 bases and 1 base, with 9 bases remaining between them. The chain's CDR3 is CASSQEPGQNTGELFF. The CDR3 DNA reads TGCGCCAGCAGCCAAGAGCCGGGACAGAACACCGGGGAGCTGTTTTTT.

The sample holds one count of this clone. The V and J genes are TRBV18 and TRBJ2-3, with 7 bases lining up with TRBD1. The junction had 6 bases not matched to a gene; V was cut back by 3 bases and J by 6 bases. CDR3 length: 14 residues. CDR1 and CDR2 from the germline V gene are KGHSH and LQKENI. CDR3 region: CASSPTGSGDTQYF. As DNA, the CDR3 is TGTGCCAGCTCACCGACAGGGTCGGGGGATACGCAGTATTTT.

The chain employs TRBV9 and TRBJ2-2; 9 positions match TRBD2. Germline V gives CDR1 SGDLS, CDR2 YYNGEE. With 2 bases clipped from V and 4 bases from J, the junction kept 9 bases outside the gene matches. The CDR3 runs to 17 residues. The CDR3 sequence is CASSVLAGSPGTGELFF. In DNA, the CDR3 is TGTGCCAGCAGCGTTCTAGCGGGATCCCCAGGCACCGGGGAGCTGTTTTTT.

The chain has TRBV2 and TRBJ1-2; 10 bases align to TRBD1. Germline-derived CDR1 and CDR2 are SNHLY and FYNNEI. Trimming removed 2 bases from V and 7 bases from J; junction bases left unmatched: 7. This CDR3 has 15 residues. CDR3 coding DNA: TGTGCCAGCAGTGAAAGGGGACAGGGGCTCACTGGCTACACCTTC. Amino acids: CASSERGQGLTGYTF.

This clone occurred once. The chain has TRBV11-2 and TRBJ1-1, with D unresolved. The germline V gene encodes CDR1 SGHAT and CDR2 FQNNGV. The length of the CDR3 is 15 residues. The ends were cut back, 0 bases at V and 4 bases at J, with 12 bases in the middle. CDR3 nucleotide sequence: TGTGCCAGCAGCTTAGACGGCCTAGGGAGCACTGAAGCTTTCTTT. This codes for CASSLDGLGSTEAFF.

V is TRBV11-2 and J is TRBJ2-2, with 9 nucleotides matching TRBD1. Germline CDR1 SGHAT, CDR2 FQNNGV. The CDR3 contains 16 residues. Germline trimming cut 5 bases from V and 6 bases from J; bases unmatched to any gene: 10. As DNA, the CDR3 is TGTGCCAGCAGCGCAACAGGGGGCGCGGGGGCCGGGGAGCTGTTTTTT. This codes for CASSATGGAGAGELFF.

This chain links TRBV5-6 with TRBJ2-7, with D unresolved. V was cut by 6 bases and J by 0 bases, with 10 bases left in between. This CDR3 is built from 13 residues. Germline V gene lookup returns CDR1 SGHDT and CDR2 YYEEEE. The CDR3 sequence is CASTPASSYEQYF. CDR3 coding DNA: TGTGCCAGCACCCCTGCAAGCTCCTACGAGCAGTACTTC. Complete variable domain (other parts from reference TRBV5-6 and TRBJ2-7): DAGVTQSPTHLIKTRGQQVTLRCSPKSGHDTVSWYQQALGQGPQFIFQYYEEEERQRGNFPDRFSGHQFPNYSSELNVNALLLGDSALYLCASTPASSYEQYFGPGTRLTVT.

CDR3 DNA sequence: TGCGCCAGCAGCCAACCGGGACAGAAAAAGACCCAGTACTTC. Translating gives CASSQPGQKKTQYF. The chain has TRBV4-1 and TRBJ2-5; 7 bases line up with TRBD1. Trimming took 2 bases from V and 6 from J; bases not matched to a gene: 6. The germline CDR1 and CDR2 sequences are MGHRA and YSYEKL. This CDR3 region has 14 residues.

The genes are TRBV5-1 and TRBJ2-1, with 7 bases identical to TRBD1. CDR3 length: 13 residues. The J segment lost 8 bases and the V segment lost 0 bases, leaving 2 bases of the junction unmatched. Germline CDR1 and CDR2: SGHRS and YFSETQ. The CDR3 DNA is TGCGCCAGCAGCTTGGACAGGGGTCATGAGCAGTTCTTC. It codes for CASSLDRGHEQFF.

Remarks on this clone: Other DNA sequences in this specimen translate into the identical CDR3. V and J are TRBV5-1 and TRBJ1-2, with D maybe TRBD1 (5 bases). This CDR3 comprises 13 residues. Germline-derived CDR1 and CDR2 are SGHRS and YFSETQ. Trimming shortened V by 0 bases and J by 2 bases, and 5 bases separated the two germline ends. This chain's CDR3 is CASSLGGNYGYTF. As DNA, the CDR3 is TGCGCCAGCAGCTTGGGGGGCAACTATGGCTACACCTTC.

The V gene is TRBV10-3, the J gene TRBJ1-1, with TRBD1 as a possible D gene (6 bases). This CDR3 region has 13 residues. V lost 8 bases to trimming and J lost 1 base, with 11 bases between them. CDR1 is ENHRY, CDR2 SYGVKD, per germline. In DNA, the CDR3 is TGTGCCATCCGCCAGGACAGGAACACTGAAGCTTTCTTT. The encoded protein is CAIRQDRNTEAFF.

This clone showed up just a few times. The sample has other DNA sequences that encode this CDR3 too. This rearrangement joins TRBV29-1 to TRBJ1-1; tentatively, D is TRBD1 (6 bases). Per the germline V gene, CDR1 is SQVTM and CDR2 is ANQGSEA. Trimming removed 4 bases at V and 0 bases at J, with 9 bases between. There are 13 residues in the CDR3. The CDR3, as DNA: TGCAGCGTTGGGGGACAAATGAACACTGAAGCTTTCTTT. Translating gives CSVGGQMNTEAFF.

The gene calls are TRBV30 and TRBJ2-5, with 7 bases fitting TRBD1. The tail of the sequence fits TRBJ2-7 better, so the J call may be wrong. Germline V gives CDR1 GTSNPN, CDR2 SVGIG (reference sequence). This CDR3 spans 12 amino acids. CDR3 sequence reads: CAWSPQGNEQYF. CDR3 sequence (DNA): TGTGCCTGGAGTCCACAGGGGAACGAGCAGTACTTC.

Concerning this clone: The same CDR3 can be traced to other DNA sequences in this sample. This rearrangement joins TRBV19 to TRBJ2-6; no clear D gene. With 3 bases removed from V and 2 bases from J, the gap between germline ends came to 2 bases. The CDR3 contains 13 residues. Germline V gene data show CDR1 as LNHDA and CDR2 as SQIVND (reference sequence). CDR3 sequence: CASSIPGANVLTF. DNA of the CDR3: TGTGCCAGTAGTATCCCTGGGGCCAACGTCCTGACTTTC.

In regard to this clone: Within the sample, other DNA sequences also encode this same CDR3. This chain connects TRBV18 to TRBJ2-7, with D perhaps TRBD1 or TRBD2 (5 bases each). CDR3 length equals 12 residues. CDR1 is KGHSH and CDR2 is LQKENI in the germline V gene. Trimming shortened V by 5 bases and J by 4 bases, and 9 bases separated the two germline ends. The CDR3 DNA reads as TGTGCCAGCTCAGGGGACGGATACGAGCAGTACTTC. It specifies CASSGDGYEQYF.

The genes are TRBV7-3 and TRBJ2-2; no clear D. The germline V gene has CDR1 SGHTA and CDR2 FQGTGA. This CDR3 contains 14 residues. V lost 5 bases and J lost 6, with 13 bases in between. In DNA form, the CDR3 reads TGTGCCAGCAGCACAGTGGATGTCCCCGGGGAGCTGTTTTTT. Amino acids: CASSTVDVPGELFF.

The chain is built from TRBV7-6 and TRBJ2-1; TRBD1 or TRBD2 may be the D gene (6 bases each). In germline, CDR1 is SGHVS, CDR2 FNYEAQ. The CDR3 extends over 16 amino acids. Trimming removed 2 bases from V and 4 bases from J, with 15 bases in between. The CDR3 DNA follows: TGTGCCAGCAGCTTAAGGGGGGACGGGTCGTACAATGAGCAGTTCTTC. Protein: CASSLRGDGSYNEQFF.

The chain has TRBV5-1 and TRBJ2-5, with TRBD2 matching over 12 bases. Germline assignment: CDR1 SGHRS and CDR2 YFSETQ. V dropped 0 bases and J dropped 5; count of bases not matched to a gene: 8. The CDR3 length is 17 residues. The CDR3 DNA reads TGCGCCAGCAGCTTGGCCGTTCTAGCGGGAGGGCCGGAGACCCAGTACTTC. It translates to CASSLAVLAGGPETQYF.

This clone was seen a single time. The rearrangement links TRBV6-1 to TRBJ1-4; no reliable D call. The CDR3 consists of 15 residues. CDR1 MNHNS and CDR2 SASEGT come from the germline V gene. V was shortened by 6 bases and J by 0 bases, with 11 bases between the two germline ends. CDR3 protein: CASSRGSATNEKLFF. The CDR3 coding sequence is TGTGCCAGCAGCCGAGGGTCGGCAACTAATGAAAAACTGTTTTTT.

This clone was seen more than once but under ten times. The V call is TRBV6-1, the J call TRBJ2-5; 11 bases fit TRBD2. The CDR3 loop spans 15 amino acids. Unmatched junction bases numbered 0, after V lost 1 base and J lost 2 bases. Germline CDR1 is MNHNS and CDR2 is SASEGT. CDR3 in DNA: TGTGCCAGCAGTGAAGTAGCGGGGGGGCAAGAGACCCAGTACTTC. Its protein is CASSEVAGGQETQYF.